This is a list of T cell receptor beta chains from one sample in a study of blood T cell repertoires in COVID-19. Profiling relied on immunoSEQ multiplex PCR, and the TCRdb table lists in-frame clones only, not all of them. This sample carries about 280,000 clones, 80% to 90% of them seen once, and the ten largest clones take roughly 10%. The specimen sequenced was peripheral blood. These receptor sequences come from a woman aged 45 to 65 who had recovered from COVID-19. The CDR3 runs from the conserved cysteine through the conserved F or W. Each record gives: D gene, J gene, V gene, clone size, CDR3 DNA, CDR3 protein. A D gene is named only where the DNA matches it firmly. The listing skips clone size in some rows; elsewhere it reads once, few, many or a size class.

d_call: TRBD2; j_call: TRBJ2-1; v_call: TRBV19; clone_size: NA; cdr3_nt: TGTGCCAGTAGTATGAGGGGGACTAGCGGGAGCTATGAGCAGTTCTTC; cdr3_aa: CASSMRGTSGSYEQFF
d_call: TRBD1; j_call: TRBJ1-6; v_call: TRBV6-5; clone_size: NA; cdr3_nt: TGTGCCAGCAGTTACCCCGGACAGGGATCCAATTCACCCCTCCACTTT; cdr3_aa: CASSYPGQGSNSPLHF
d_call: NA; j_call: TRBJ2-7; v_call: TRBV19; clone_size: large; cdr3_nt: TGTGCCAGTAGTGTGTCAACTTCTCCTTCCTACGAGCAGTACTTC; cdr3_aa: CASSVSTSPSYEQYF
d_call: TRBD1; j_call: TRBJ1-5; v_call: TRBV28; clone_size: NA; cdr3_nt: TGTGCCAGCAGTTTTTGGCAGGGGGATCAGCCCCAGCATTTT; cdr3_aa: CASSFWQGDQPQHF
d_call: NA; j_call: TRBJ2-1; v_call: TRBV6-6; clone_size: NA; cdr3_nt: TGTGCCAGCAGTTACTCGGGGCCAATAAACAATGAGCAGTTCTTC; cdr3_aa: CASSYSGPINNEQFF
d_call: NA; j_call: TRBJ2-7; v_call: TRBV27; clone_size: NA; cdr3_nt: TGTGCCAGCGCCAGCACGGGGGTCGAGCAGTACTTC; cdr3_aa: CASASTGVEQYF
d_call: NA; j_call: TRBJ1-5; v_call: TRBV6-1; clone_size: NA; cdr3_nt: TGTGCCAGCAGTGAAGCGGGCAGGAATCAGCCCCAGCATTTT; cdr3_aa: CASSEAGRNQPQHF
d_call: NA; j_call: TRBJ2-6; v_call: TRBV6-5; clone_size: once; cdr3_nt: TGTGCCAGCAGTACCGGGGGGGCCAACGTCCTGACTTTC; cdr3_aa: CASSTGGANVLTF
d_call: NA; j_call: TRBJ2-7; v_call: TRBV27; clone_size: many; cdr3_nt: TGTGCCAGCAGTGCCGGGATCTCCTACGAGCAGTACTTC; cdr3_aa: CASSAGISYEQYF
d_call: NA; j_call: TRBJ2-1; v_call: TRBV9; clone_size: NA; cdr3_nt: TGTGCCAGCAGCGTAGGAGGGATTGGCTCCTACAATGAGCAGTTCTTC; cdr3_aa: CASSVGGIGSYNEQFF
d_call: NA; j_call: TRBJ1-6; v_call: TRBV11-2; clone_size: few; cdr3_nt: TGTGCCAGCAGCCCTCGGACAGAGGCACCCCTCCACTTT; cdr3_aa: CASSPRTEAPLHF
d_call: NA; j_call: TRBJ1-2; v_call: TRBV20-1; clone_size: NA; cdr3_nt: TGCAGTGCTAGTTTTGCCCTCCCGGGGTTGGGCCACTATGGCTACACCTTC; cdr3_aa: CSASFALPGLGHYGYTF
d_call: TRBD1; j_call: TRBJ2-7; v_call: TRBV13; clone_size: NA; cdr3_nt: TGTGCCAGCAGCTTAGGGACAGGGGACGAGCAGTACTTC; cdr3_aa: CASSLGTGDEQYF
d_call: TRBD2; j_call: TRBJ2-5; v_call: TRBV7-2; clone_size: NA; cdr3_nt: TGTGCCAGCAGCTTACGTACTAGCGGGAGGGCCTCGGCCCAGTACTTC; cdr3_aa: CASSLRTSGRASAQYF
d_call: NA; j_call: TRBJ1-2; v_call: TRBV4-2; clone_size: NA; cdr3_nt: TGTGCCAGCAGCCAAGCTCAGGGCACTATTCGCTACACCTTC; cdr3_aa: CASSQAQGTIRYTF
d_call: NA; j_call: TRBJ1-4; v_call: TRBV4-3; clone_size: NA; cdr3_nt: TGCGCCAGCAGCCAAGAGAAGTCAGGGGCCGGTGAAAAACTGTTTTTT; cdr3_aa: CASSQEKSGAGEKLFF
d_call: NA; j_call: TRBJ1-3; v_call: TRBV9; clone_size: NA; cdr3_nt: TGTGCCAGCAGGGGAGGATACGGGGGCTCTGGAAACACCATATATTTT; cdr3_aa: CASRGGYGGSGNTIYF
d_call: TRBD2; j_call: TRBJ2-3; v_call: TRBV5-1; clone_size: NA; cdr3_nt: TGCGCCAGCAGCTTGGAATCGCGGGGGGCCATTGGGGATACGCAGTATTTT; cdr3_aa: CASSLESRGAIGDTQYF
d_call: TRBD2; j_call: TRBJ2-1; v_call: TRBV9; clone_size: NA; cdr3_nt: TGTGCCAGCAGCGCCCGGACTAGCGGGAGTTACAATGAGCAGTTCTTC; cdr3_aa: CASSARTSGSYNEQFF
d_call: NA; j_call: TRBJ2-6; v_call: TRBV2; clone_size: NA; cdr3_nt: TGTGCCAGCAGCATCTCTGGGGCCAACGTCCTGACTTTC; cdr3_aa: CASSISGANVLTF
d_call: NA; j_call: TRBJ1-1; v_call: TRBV15; clone_size: NA; cdr3_nt: TGTGCCACCAGCGCGGGACCGGCGAACACTGAAGCTTTCTTT; cdr3_aa: CATSAGPANTEAFF
d_call: NA; j_call: TRBJ1-1; v_call: TRBV18; clone_size: NA; cdr3_nt: TGTGCCAGCTCACCGTCCAGGGAGGTTGAAGCTTTCTTT; cdr3_aa: CASSPSREVEAFF
d_call: TRBD2; j_call: TRBJ2-3; v_call: TRBV6-6; clone_size: NA; cdr3_nt: TGTGCCCGCAGCCGACGCTTTAGCGGGGGGGCCGGGGCAGATACGCAGTATTTT; cdr3_aa: CARSRRFSGGAGADTQYF
d_call: NA; j_call: TRBJ1-1; v_call: TRBV5-8; clone_size: once; cdr3_nt: TGTGCCAGCAGCCACGGGACAACGAGGGATATGGTTGAAGCTTTCTTT; cdr3_aa: CASSHGTTRDMVEAFF
d_call: NA; j_call: TRBJ2-3; v_call: TRBV29-1; clone_size: NA; cdr3_nt: TGCAGCGTTCACCCAGCGCGGATAGATACGCAGTATTTT; cdr3_aa: CSVHPARIDTQYF
d_call: NA; j_call: TRBJ2-7; v_call: TRBV13; clone_size: NA; cdr3_nt: TGTGCCAGCAGCTTACGGGGTTTGAACGAGCAGTACTTC; cdr3_aa: CASSLRGLNEQYF
d_call: TRBD2; j_call: TRBJ2-5; v_call: TRBV5-6; clone_size: once; cdr3_nt: TGTGCCAGCAGCGTCTCGGGAGGGGCAGAGACCCAGTACTTC; cdr3_aa: CASSVSGGAETQYF
d_call: TRBD1; j_call: TRBJ1-1; v_call: TRBV27; clone_size: NA; cdr3_nt: TGTGCCAGCAGTTTTCGGGGAATAGGGGGCTACACTGAAGCTTTCTTT; cdr3_aa: CASSFRGIGGYTEAFF
d_call: NA; j_call: TRBJ2-2; v_call: TRBV4-1; clone_size: NA; cdr3_nt: TGCGCCAGCAGCCCTTCCCGGGGTAGTTCGAACACCGGGGAGCTGTTTTTT; cdr3_aa: CASSPSRGSSNTGELFF
d_call: NA; j_call: TRBJ1-2; v_call: TRBV7-2; clone_size: NA; cdr3_nt: TGTGCCAGCTCAACAGGGTTCTCCTATGGCTACACCTTC; cdr3_aa: CASSTGFSYGYTF
d_call: TRBD2; j_call: TRBJ2-1; v_call: TRBV5-1; clone_size: NA; cdr3_nt: TGCGCCAGCAGCCGAAGCGGGAGAGATCCCCATGAGCAGTTCTTC; cdr3_aa: CASSRSGRDPHEQFF
d_call: NA; j_call: TRBJ2-7; v_call: TRBV7-8; clone_size: NA; cdr3_nt: TGTGCCAGCAACCCCGGAGGGACTGGAAAACGTGAGGCGTACTTC; cdr3_aa: CASNPGGTGKREAYF
d_call: NA; j_call: TRBJ1-1; v_call: TRBV10-3; clone_size: NA; cdr3_nt: TGTGCCATCAGTGAACGGGAAATCGCTTTCTTT; cdr3_aa: CAISEREIAFF
d_call: NA; j_call: TRBJ2-2; v_call: TRBV30; clone_size: NA; cdr3_nt: TGTGCCTGGAGAGGAGGTCCCGGGGAGCTGTTTTTT; cdr3_aa: CAWRGGPGELFF
d_call: TRBD1; j_call: TRBJ2-1; v_call: TRBV5-1; clone_size: NA; cdr3_nt: TGCGCCAGCAGCATCCGGGACAGGGATAATGAGCAGTTCTTC; cdr3_aa: CASSIRDRDNEQFF
d_call: TRBD1; j_call: TRBJ2-5; v_call: TRBV27; clone_size: many; cdr3_nt: TGTGCCAGCAGCACCGGACAGGGGTACCAAGAGACCCAGTACTTC; cdr3_aa: CASSTGQGYQETQYF
d_call: TRBD2; j_call: TRBJ2-5; v_call: TRBV11-2; clone_size: NA; cdr3_nt: TGTGCCAGCAGCTTAGTGGCGGGGGGGAAGACCCAGTACTTC; cdr3_aa: CASSLVAGGKTQYF
d_call: TRBD2; j_call: TRBJ2-3; v_call: TRBV3-1/TRBV3-2; clone_size: once; cdr3_nt: TGTGCCAGCAGCCAAGGTCTCGGGGGGGCCGCAGATACGCAGTATTTT; cdr3_aa: CASSQGLGGAADTQYF
d_call: NA; j_call: TRBJ1-2; v_call: TRBV6-1; clone_size: NA; cdr3_nt: TGTGCCAGCAGTGAACGAGCGAGTGGATCGGTTGGCTACACCTTC; cdr3_aa: CASSERASGSVGYTF
d_call: NA; j_call: TRBJ1-3; v_call: TRBV12-3/TRBV12-4; clone_size: NA; cdr3_nt: TGTGCCAGCAGGGGGACACGCGGAAACACCATATATTTT; cdr3_aa: CASRGTRGNTIYF
d_call: TRBD2; j_call: TRBJ2-1; v_call: TRBV5-5; clone_size: NA; cdr3_nt: TGTGCCAGCTGCAAGTACGGGGGGAACTACAATGAGCAGTTCTTC; cdr3_aa: CASCKYGGNYNEQFF
d_call: NA; j_call: TRBJ2-7; v_call: TRBV30; clone_size: NA; cdr3_nt: TGTGCCTGGAGCTTCGGGACTGGTTTCTCCTACGAGCAGTACTTC; cdr3_aa: CAWSFGTGFSYEQYF
d_call: NA; j_call: TRBJ2-1; v_call: TRBV11-3; clone_size: NA; cdr3_nt: TGTGCCAGCAGCTTAGAACAGGGCCACCTGAGCTCCTACAATGAGCAGTTCTTC; cdr3_aa: CASSLEQGHLSSYNEQFF